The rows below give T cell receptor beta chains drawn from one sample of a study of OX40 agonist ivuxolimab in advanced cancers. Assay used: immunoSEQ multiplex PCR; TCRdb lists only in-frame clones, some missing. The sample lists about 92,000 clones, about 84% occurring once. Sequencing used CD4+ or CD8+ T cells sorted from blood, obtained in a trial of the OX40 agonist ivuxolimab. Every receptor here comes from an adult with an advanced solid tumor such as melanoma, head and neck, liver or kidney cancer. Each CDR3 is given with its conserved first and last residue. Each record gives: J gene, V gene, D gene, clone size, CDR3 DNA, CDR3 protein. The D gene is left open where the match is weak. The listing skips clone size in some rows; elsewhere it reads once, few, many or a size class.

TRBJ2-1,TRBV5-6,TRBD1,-,TGTGCCAGCAGATTTGGACAGGGGAATGAGCAGTTCTTC,CASRFGQGNEQFF
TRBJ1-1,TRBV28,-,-,TGTGCCAGCAGTTTATCGGGACGGACGAACACTGAAGCTTTCTTT,CASSLSGRTNTEAFF
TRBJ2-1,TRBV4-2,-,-,TGTGCCAGCAGCCAAGAAACCTCCTACAATGAGCAGTTCTTC,CASSQETSYNEQFF
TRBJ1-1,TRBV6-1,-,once,TGTGCCAGCAGTGTTCAACAGGGCCAACCCTACACTGAAGCTTTCTTT,CASSVQQGQPYTEAFF
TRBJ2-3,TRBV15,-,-,TGTGCCACCAGCAGAGACTTTAGCGGCACAGATACGCAGTATTTT,CATSRDFSGTDTQYF
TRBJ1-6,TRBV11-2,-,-,TGTGCCAGCAGCCCCGGACTAAATTCACCCCTCCACTTT,CASSPGLNSPLHF
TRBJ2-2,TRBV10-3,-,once,TGTGCCATCAGTGAGAGAGGCGGAACCGGGGAGCTGTTTTTT,CAISERGGTGELFF
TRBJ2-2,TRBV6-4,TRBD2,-,TGTGCCAGCAGGACTAGCGGGACAATCGGGGAGCTGTTTTTT,CASRTSGTIGELFF
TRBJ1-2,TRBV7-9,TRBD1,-,TGTGCCAGCAGCAAGGACAGGGGTCCTATGCACTATGGCTACACCTTC,CASSKDRGPMHYGYTF
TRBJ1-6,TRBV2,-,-,TGTGCCAGCAGGACAGATTCCTATAATTCACCCCTCCACTTT,CASRTDSYNSPLHF
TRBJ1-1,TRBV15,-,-,TGTGCCACTAAAAGAGGTGGAGGAGAGTCCCCTGAAGCTTTCTTT,CATKRGGGESPEAFF
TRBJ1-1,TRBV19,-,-,TGTGCCAGTAGTAGGGCGGACAGGAACACTGAAGCTTTCTTT,CASSRADRNTEAFF